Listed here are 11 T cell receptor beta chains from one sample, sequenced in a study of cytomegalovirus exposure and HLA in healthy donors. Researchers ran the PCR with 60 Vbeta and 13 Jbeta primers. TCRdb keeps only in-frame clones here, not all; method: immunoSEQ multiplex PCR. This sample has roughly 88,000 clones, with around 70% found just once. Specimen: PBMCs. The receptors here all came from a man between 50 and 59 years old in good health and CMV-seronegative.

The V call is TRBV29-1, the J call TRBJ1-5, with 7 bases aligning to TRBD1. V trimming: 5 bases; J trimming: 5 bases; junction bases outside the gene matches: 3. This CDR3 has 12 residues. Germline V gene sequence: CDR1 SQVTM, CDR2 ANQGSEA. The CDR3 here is CSVRTGDQPQHF. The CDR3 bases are TGCAGCGTTCGGACAGGTGATCAGCCCCAGCATTTT.

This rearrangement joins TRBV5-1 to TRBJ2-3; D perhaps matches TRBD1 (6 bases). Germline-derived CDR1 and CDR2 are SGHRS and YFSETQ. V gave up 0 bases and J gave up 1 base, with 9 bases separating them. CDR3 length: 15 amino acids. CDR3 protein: CASSLDRVGTDTQYF. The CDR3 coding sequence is TGCGCCAGCAGCTTGGACAGGGTTGGCACAGATACGCAGTATTTT. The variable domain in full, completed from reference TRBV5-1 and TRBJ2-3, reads KAGVTQTPRYLIKTRGQQVTLSCSPISGHRSVSWYQQTPGQGLQFLFEYFSETQRNKGNFPGRFSGRQFSNSRSEMNVSTLELGDSALYLCASSLDRVGTDTQYFGPGTRLTVL.

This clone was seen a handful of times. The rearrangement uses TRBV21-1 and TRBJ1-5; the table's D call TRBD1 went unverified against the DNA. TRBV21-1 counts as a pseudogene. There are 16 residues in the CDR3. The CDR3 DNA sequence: TGTGCCAATAGCGTGTGCAGGGGACAGGTATTTCAGCCCCAGCATTTT. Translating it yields CANSVCRGQVFQPQHF.

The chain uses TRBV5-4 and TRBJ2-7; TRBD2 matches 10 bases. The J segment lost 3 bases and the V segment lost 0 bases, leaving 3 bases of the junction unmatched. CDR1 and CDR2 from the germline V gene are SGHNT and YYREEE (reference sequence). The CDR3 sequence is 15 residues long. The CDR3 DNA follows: TGTGCCAGCAGCTTGGGGCTAGCGGGGGTCTACGAGCAGTACTTC. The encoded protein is CASSLGLAGVYEQYF.

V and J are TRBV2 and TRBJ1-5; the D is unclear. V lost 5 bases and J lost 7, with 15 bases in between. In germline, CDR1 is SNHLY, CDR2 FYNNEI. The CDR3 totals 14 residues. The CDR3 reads CASSKDGGEQPQHF. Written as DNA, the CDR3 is TGTGCCAGCAGTAAGGACGGAGGAGAGCAGCCCCAGCATTTT.

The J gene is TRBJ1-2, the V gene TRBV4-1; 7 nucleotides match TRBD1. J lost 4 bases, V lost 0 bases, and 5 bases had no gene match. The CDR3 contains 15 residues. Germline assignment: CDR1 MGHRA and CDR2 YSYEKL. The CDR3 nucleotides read TGCGCCAGCAGCCAAGATCGCGGGGACAGCTATGGCTACACCTTC. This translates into CASSQDRGDSYGYTF.

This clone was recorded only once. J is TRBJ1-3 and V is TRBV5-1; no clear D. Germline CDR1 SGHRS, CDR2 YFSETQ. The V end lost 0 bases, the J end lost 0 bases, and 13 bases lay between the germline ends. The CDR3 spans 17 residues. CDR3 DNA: TGCGCCAGCAGCTTGGGAGGCAGCTTGTACTCTGGAAACACCATATATTTT. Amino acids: CASSLGGSLYSGNTIYF.

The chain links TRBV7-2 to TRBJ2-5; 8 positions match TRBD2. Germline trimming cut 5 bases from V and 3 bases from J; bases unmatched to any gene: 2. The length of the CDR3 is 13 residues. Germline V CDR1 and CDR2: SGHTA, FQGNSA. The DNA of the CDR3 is TGTGCCAGCAGCCCCGGGAGGGAAGAGACCCAGTACTTC. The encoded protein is CASSPGREETQYF. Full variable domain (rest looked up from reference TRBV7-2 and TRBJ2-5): GAGVSQSPSNKVTEKGKDVELRCDPISGHTALYWYRQSLGQGLEFLIYFQGNSAPDKSGLPSDRFSAERTGGSVSTLTIQRTQQEDSAVYLCASSPGREETQYFGPGTRLLVL.

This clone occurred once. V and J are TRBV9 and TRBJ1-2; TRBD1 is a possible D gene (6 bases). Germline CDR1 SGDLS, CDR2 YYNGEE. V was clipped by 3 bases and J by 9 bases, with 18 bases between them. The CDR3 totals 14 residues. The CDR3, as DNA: TGTGCCAGCAGCGCCGCAGGGGTTATTTCGAGCTACACCTTC. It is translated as CASSAAGVISSYTF.

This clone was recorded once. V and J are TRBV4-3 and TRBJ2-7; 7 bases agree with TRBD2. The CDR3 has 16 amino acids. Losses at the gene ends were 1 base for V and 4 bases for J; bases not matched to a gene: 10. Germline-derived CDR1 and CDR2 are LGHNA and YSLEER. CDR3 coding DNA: TGCGCCAGCAGCCAAGTACAGCTAGCGGCGTATTACGAGCAGTACGTC. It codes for CASSQVQLAAYYEQYV.

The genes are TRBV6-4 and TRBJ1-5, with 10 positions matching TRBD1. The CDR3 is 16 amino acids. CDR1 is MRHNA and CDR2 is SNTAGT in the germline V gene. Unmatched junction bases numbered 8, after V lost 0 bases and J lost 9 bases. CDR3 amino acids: CASSDSWDRGSRPQHF. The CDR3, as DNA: TGTGCCAGCAGTGACTCTTGGGACAGGGGCTCTCGGCCCCAGCATTTT.